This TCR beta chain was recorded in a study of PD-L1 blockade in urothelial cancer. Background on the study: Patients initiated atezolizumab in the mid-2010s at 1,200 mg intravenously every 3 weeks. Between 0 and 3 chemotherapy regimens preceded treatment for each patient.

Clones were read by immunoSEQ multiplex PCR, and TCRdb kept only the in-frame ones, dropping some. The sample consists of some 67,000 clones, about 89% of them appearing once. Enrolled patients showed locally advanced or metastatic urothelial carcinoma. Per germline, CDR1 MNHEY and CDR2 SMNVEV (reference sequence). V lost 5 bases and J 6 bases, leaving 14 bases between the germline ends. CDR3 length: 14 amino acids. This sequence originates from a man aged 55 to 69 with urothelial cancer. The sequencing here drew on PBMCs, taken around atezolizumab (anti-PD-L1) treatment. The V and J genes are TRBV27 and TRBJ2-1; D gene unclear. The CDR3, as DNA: TGTGCCAGCAGTACCATCCCTAAATCCAATGAGCAGTTCTTC. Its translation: CASSTIPKSNEQFF.